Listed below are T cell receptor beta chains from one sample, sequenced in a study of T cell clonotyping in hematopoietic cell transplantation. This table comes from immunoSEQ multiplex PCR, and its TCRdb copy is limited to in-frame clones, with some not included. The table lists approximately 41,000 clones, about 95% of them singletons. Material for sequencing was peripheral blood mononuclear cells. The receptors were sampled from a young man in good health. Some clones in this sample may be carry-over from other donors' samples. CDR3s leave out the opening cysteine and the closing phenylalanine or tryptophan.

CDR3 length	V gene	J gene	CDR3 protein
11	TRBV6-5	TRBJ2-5	ASGSPGEETQY
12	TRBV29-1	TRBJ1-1	SVEDRAMNTEAF
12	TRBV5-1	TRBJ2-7	ASSFDSVSYEQY
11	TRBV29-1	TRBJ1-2	SFRDSRPYGYT
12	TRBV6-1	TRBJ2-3	ASNPLDPTDTQY
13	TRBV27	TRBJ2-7	ASSSRTGGLYEQY
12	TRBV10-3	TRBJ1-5	AISEQASNQPQH
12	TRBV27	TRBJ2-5	ASSSRQVQETQY
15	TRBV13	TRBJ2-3	ASSLSIFRQGTDTQY
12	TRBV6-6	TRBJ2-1	ASSLRQASNEQF
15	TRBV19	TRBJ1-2	ASSIQSNRGNNYGYT
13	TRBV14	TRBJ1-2	ASSQDRDPGYGYT
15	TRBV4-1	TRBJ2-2	ASRPRGGWTPTGELF
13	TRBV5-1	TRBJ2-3	ASSLESGSTDTQY
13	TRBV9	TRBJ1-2	ASSLPTGGKYGYT
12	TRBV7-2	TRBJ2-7	ASSFRRESYEQY
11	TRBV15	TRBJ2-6	ATRVSGANVLT
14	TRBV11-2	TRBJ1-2	ASSTQNRQTNYGYT
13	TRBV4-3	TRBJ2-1	ASSQRPPPPNEQF
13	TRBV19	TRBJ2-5	ASSPKAGGPETQY
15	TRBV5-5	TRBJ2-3	ASSFSSTSGRTDTQY
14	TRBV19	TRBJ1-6	ASSMGDAITNSPLH
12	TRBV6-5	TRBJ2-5	ASSYSSAQETQY
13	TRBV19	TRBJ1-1	ASSLWTGGYTEAF
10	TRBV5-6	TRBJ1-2	ASRTDPAGYT
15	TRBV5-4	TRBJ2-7	ASSLGLAGEFSYEQY
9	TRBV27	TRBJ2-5	ASIRGETQY
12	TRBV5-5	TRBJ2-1	ASSRDLLYNEQF
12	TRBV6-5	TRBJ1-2	ASSPIDRGGGYT
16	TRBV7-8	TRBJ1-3	ASSRTLGESRSGNTIY
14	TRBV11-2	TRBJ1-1	ASSLDSRGLGTEAF
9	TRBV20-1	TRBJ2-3	SARKSDTQY
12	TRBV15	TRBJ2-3	ATAMGLAADTQY
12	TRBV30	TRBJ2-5	AWHPGQDGETQY
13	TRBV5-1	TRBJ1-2	ASSLKADITGGYT
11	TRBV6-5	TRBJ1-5	ASSYGPDQPQH
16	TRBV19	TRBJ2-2	ASSIPPLAGGLTGELF
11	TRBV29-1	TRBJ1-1	SVEAGAYTEAF
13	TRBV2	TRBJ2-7	ASKWGTGERYEQY
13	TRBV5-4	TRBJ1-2	ASSLGMGWDYGYT
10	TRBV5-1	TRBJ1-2	ASTTGRSGYT
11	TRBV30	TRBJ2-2	AWGEAGSGELF
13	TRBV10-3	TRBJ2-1	AISSTSGVLDEQF
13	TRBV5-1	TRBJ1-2	ASTLGDQEDYGYT
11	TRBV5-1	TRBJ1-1	ASSLEDPTEAF
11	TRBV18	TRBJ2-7	ASSPRGDHEQY
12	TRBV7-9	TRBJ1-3	ASSTHSSGNTIY
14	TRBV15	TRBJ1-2	ATSREGGDLGYGYT
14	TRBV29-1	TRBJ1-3	SVEDGMTRSGNTIY
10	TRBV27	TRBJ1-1	ASRKMNTEAF
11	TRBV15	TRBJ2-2	ATSRDETGELF
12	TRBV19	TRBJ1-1	ASSIGQRNTEAF
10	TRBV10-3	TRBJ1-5	AISDTNQPQH
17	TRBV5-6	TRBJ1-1	ASSSRTGRVPWMNTEAF
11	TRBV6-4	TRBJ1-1	ASSGQANTEAF
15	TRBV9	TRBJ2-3	ASSITGTSGSSDTQY
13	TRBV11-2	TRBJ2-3	ASSLLRGSTDTQY
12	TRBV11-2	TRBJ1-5	ASSLGRSNQPQH